Sequencing of this T cell receptor beta chain was carried out in a study of CD8 T cells in ankylosing spondylitis. Study findings and constraints: Within matched ankylosing spondylitis synovial fluid, disease-linked clones were reportedly significantly enriched. Some motif variants had been reported before (in reactive arthritis synovial fluid and blood). A TCR beta motif of eight highly homologous variants appeared characteristic of ankylosing spondylitis blood. In peripheral blood, disease-linked CD8+ clones occurred at relatively low frequencies.

With molecular barcodes, quantitative 5'-RACE was used to make the TCR beta libraries. TCRdb called the 5' RACE reads again in MiXCR, with one record for every CDR3 protein. This table holds roughly 670,000 distinct CDR3 sequences, around 20% found once. The sample holds a few counts of this clonotype. Its antigen is still unknown. Sequencing was carried out using blood, either unsorted or a sorted T cell fraction (not recorded which). The sequence derives from a male donor with ankylosing spondylitis.

The CDR3 nucleotides are TGTGCCAGTACCCGGGACGGGAACTATGGCTACACCTTC. Protein sequence: CASTRDGNYGYTF. This rearrangement joins TRBV19 to TRBJ1-2; perhaps TRBD1 as D (5 bases). This CDR3 has 13 residues. Germline lookup yields CDR1 LNHDA and CDR2 SQIVND (reference sequence). Trimming shortened V by 7 bases and J by 2 bases, and 11 bases separated the two germline ends.